These 23 T cell receptor beta chains were sequenced from one sample in a study of T cells after yellow fever vaccination. From the 5' RACE reads, TCRdb called clonotypes with MiXCR, one entry per CDR3 protein. Among 350,000 to 450,000 distinct CDR3 sequences listed, around a sixth were seen once. The source material was PBMCs, sampled before the yellow fever booster vaccination. The receptor source for this set is a man aged 18 to 29 who received the YFV17D yellow fever vaccine.

This chain links TRBV10-2 with TRBJ1-2; D perhaps matches TRBD1 (6 bases). CDR3 length: 13 amino acids. Germline loops: CDR1 WSHSY, CDR2 SAAADI. V lost 2 bases and J 4 bases, leaving 8 bases between the germline ends. The CDR3 region is CASSEGGGYGYTF. The CDR3 coding sequence is TGCGCCAGCAGTGAGGGAGGGGGCTATGGCTACACCTTC.

This clonotype came up a few times. The chain has TRBV29-1 and TRBJ2-1, with D hard to call. The CDR3 consists of 12 residues. The V end lost 0 bases, the J end lost 10 bases, and 10 bases lay between the germline ends. Germline values: CDR1 SQVTM, CDR2 ANQGSEA. CDR3 nucleotide sequence: TGCAGCGTTGAAGATCCCCGAATAGAGCAGTTCTTC. Translated, it gives CSVEDPRIEQFF.

This clonotype has only a few counts. The J gene is TRBJ2-7, the V gene TRBV6-1, with D tentatively TRBD1 (5 bases). V was clipped by 7 bases and J by 1 base, with 17 bases between them. Germline V gene sequence: CDR1 MNHNS, CDR2 SASEGT. This CDR3 spans 15 amino acids. The CDR3 nucleotides read TGTGCCAGCATGAGGACACACGATACTTCCTACGAGCAGTACTTC. This sequence encodes CASMRTHDTSYEQYF.

This clonotype was seen a few times. The rearrangement uses TRBV4-3 and TRBJ2-3, with 10 bases fitting TRBD1. Unmatched junction bases numbered 4, after V lost 1 base and J lost 6 bases. The length of the CDR3 is 15 residues. Per the germline V gene, CDR1 is LGHNA and CDR2 is YSLEER. The CDR3, as DNA: TGCGCCAGCAGCCAAGTGACAGGGGGCGGGGATACGCAGTATTTT. It yields the protein CASSQVTGGGDTQYF.

The chain is built from TRBV7-3 and TRBJ1-2; possibly TRBD1 for D (6 bases). CDR1 is SGHTA, CDR2 FQGTGA, per germline. The CDR3 loop spans 14 amino acids. Trimming stripped 9 bases from V and 8 bases from J, with 22 bases between. The CDR3 nucleotides are TGTGCCAGAGCCATGGACAGACCCTTTAGGGGCTACACCTTC. Protein: CARAMDRPFRGYTF.

J is TRBJ2-5 and V is TRBV6-1; D not certain. The CDR3 is 12 amino acids. CDR1 and CDR2 from the germline V gene are MNHNS and SASEGT. With 8 bases removed from V and 7 bases from J, the gap between germline ends came to 14 bases. The CDR3 region is CASLPPVGTQYF. In DNA form, the CDR3 reads TGTGCCAGCTTGCCACCCGTGGGGACCCAGTACTTC.

This chain uses TRBV7-2 with TRBJ2-3; 10 bases match TRBD2. The junction had 5 bases not matched to a gene; V was cut back by 5 bases and J by 0 bases. The length of the CDR3 is 16 residues. Germline V CDR1 and CDR2: SGHTA, FQGNSA. The CDR3 protein is CASSTTSGRSTDTQYF. The CDR3 DNA is TGTGCCAGCAGCACGACTAGCGGGCGTAGCACAGATACGCAGTATTTT.

This sequence joins TRBV11-2 and TRBJ1-4, with a weak D call TRBD1 (6 bases). The V and J ends lost 1 base and 1 base respectively, with 7 bases between them. Per the germline V gene, CDR1 is SGHAT and CDR2 is FQNNGV. The CDR3 has 15 amino acids. The CDR3 DNA is TGTGCCAGCAGCTTAGGGGGACAAACTAATGAAAAACTGTTTTTT. This encodes CASSLGGQTNEKLFF.

In this sample, this clonotype turned up many times. The rearrangement joins TRBV5-1 to TRBJ2-7; D may be TRBD1 (6 bases). V was clipped by 3 bases and J by 4 bases, with 17 bases between them. Germline V gene lookup returns CDR1 SGHRS and CDR2 YFSETQ. The CDR3 is 15 amino acids. The CDR3: CASSSTTGPTYEQYF. CDR3 nucleotide sequence: TGCGCCAGCAGCTCGACGACAGGCCCTACGTACGAGCAGTACTTC.

The V and J genes are TRBV20-1 and TRBJ2-4, with 9 bases fitting TRBD2. Trimming took 2 bases from V and 6 from J; bases not matched to a gene: 2. CDR3 length equals 13 residues. Germline CDR1 is DFQATT and CDR2 is SNEGSKA (reference sequence). DNA for the CDR3: TGCAGTGCTAGAACGACTAGCGGAAACATTCAGTACTTC. It translates to CSARTTSGNIQYF.

This clonotype has more than one count but fewer than ten. This chain links TRBV6-6 with TRBJ1-1; possible D gene TRBD1, 6 bases. The CDR3 has 15 amino acids. CDR1 MNHNY and CDR2 SVGAGI come from the germline V gene (reference sequence). The V gene lost 1 base and the J gene lost 3 bases, with 12 bases spanning the gap. CDR3 amino acids: CASSYLAGEDTEAFF. CDR3 DNA: TGTGCCAGCAGTTACTTAGCAGGGGAGGACACTGAAGCTTTCTTT.

This clonotype was observed a handful of times. V and J are TRBV19 and TRBJ1-1; D remains ambiguous. Trimming removed 5 bases from V and 0 bases from J, with 10 bases in between. CDR3 size: 14 residues. Germline CDR1 reads LNHDA; CDR2 reads SQIVND (reference sequence). CDR3: CASSPDTMNTEAFF. The CDR3 DNA sequence: TGTGCCAGTAGTCCAGACACAATGAACACTGAAGCTTTCTTT.

This chain uses TRBV7-3 with TRBJ2-5; 9 nucleotides line up with TRBD2. From germline, CDR1 is SGHTA and CDR2 FQGTGA. The length of the CDR3 is 16 residues. The ends lost 0 bases at V and 5 bases at J; junction bases unmatched: 7. The CDR3 loop is CASSLTAGGPWETQYF. The CDR3 bases are TGTGCCAGCAGCTTAACGGCGGGGGGGCCCTGGGAGACCCAGTACTTC.

This clonotype was observed a few times. The chain has TRBV14 and TRBJ2-1; maybe TRBD2 (5 bases). V was clipped by 4 bases and J by 14 bases, with 18 bases between them. This CDR3 is 13 amino acids long. Per germline, CDR1 SGHDN and CDR2 FVKESK. DNA of the CDR3: TGTGCCAGCAGCCCAGTCGGACTCTCGAGGAAGTTCTTC. It is translated as CASSPVGLSRKFF.

The table lists this clonotype with a few counts. The rearrangement uses TRBV29-1 and TRBJ1-5; D is perhaps TRBD1 (5 bases). V was cut by 6 bases and J by 0 bases, with 15 bases left in between. The CDR3 has 15 amino acids. CDR1 and CDR2 from the germline V gene are SQVTM and ANQGSEA. CDR3 amino acids: CSVAAGPYSNQPQHF. CDR3 sequence (DNA): TGCAGCGTCGCGGCGGGGCCTTATAGCAATCAGCCCCAGCATTTT.

V usage is TRBV20-1 and J usage is TRBJ1-2; D not certain. Trimming stripped 8 bases from V and 3 bases from J, with 10 bases between. This CDR3 region has 11 residues. Per the germline V gene, CDR1 is DFQATT and CDR2 is SNEGSKA (reference sequence). CDR3 in DNA: TGCAGTTCCCGGATTGACTATGGCTACACCTTC. The encoded protein is CSSRIDYGYTF.

Only a few counts were recorded for this clonotype. The V and J genes are TRBV5-1 and TRBJ2-3; 9 bases agree with TRBD2. CDR1 SGHRS and CDR2 YFSETQ come from the germline V gene. V was pared by 4 bases and J by 5 bases, with 11 bases of the junction left unmatched. The CDR3 extends over 16 amino acids. In nucleotides, the CDR3 is TGCGCCAGCAGCCTACCTGGGCTAGCGGGAATAGATACGCAGTATTTT. It translates to CASSLPGLAGIDTQYF.

This clonotype was detected a few times. V usage is TRBV20-1 and J usage is TRBJ1-1, with D maybe TRBD1 (5 bases). Germline lookup yields CDR1 DFQATT and CDR2 SNEGSKA (reference sequence). The CDR3 has 13 amino acids. V was clipped by 2 bases and J by 4 bases, with 11 bases between them. The CDR3, as DNA: TGCAGTGCTAGACCCGACGGGGGCACTGAAGCTTTCTTT. It translates to CSARPDGGTEAFF.

The chain has TRBV7-6 and TRBJ2-7, with D unresolved. Looked up from germline, CDR1 is SGHVS and CDR2 is FNYEAQ. This CDR3 contains 12 residues. The V end lost 6 bases, the J end lost 5 bases, and 11 bases lay between the germline ends. The CDR3 bases are TGTGCCAGCAGAGCGCAGGTAGACGAGCAGTACTTC. Translated, it gives CASRAQVDEQYF.

The table lists this clonotype with a few counts. This chain uses TRBV5-1 with TRBJ2-3; TRBD2 aligns across 9 bases. The CDR3 extends over 15 amino acids. The germline gives CDR1 SGHRS, CDR2 YFSETQ. V lost 3 bases, J lost 4 bases, and 6 bases stayed unmatched. CDR3 in amino acids: CASSSLAGVADTQYF. The CDR3 DNA reads as TGCGCCAGCAGCTCGTTAGCGGGGGTCGCAGATACGCAGTATTTT.

This clonotype was detected a few times. This chain joins TRBV7-9 and TRBJ1-1; no clear D gene. CDR1 and CDR2 from the germline V gene are SEHNR and FQNEAQ (reference sequence). The CDR3 loop spans 13 amino acids. The ends were cut back, 5 bases at V and 8 bases at J, with 15 bases in the middle. The CDR3 bases are TGTGCCAGCAGCCTCACCCCCCCCGTCGAAGCTTTCTTT. Protein sequence: CASSLTPPVEAFF.

The chain recombines TRBV21-1 with TRBJ2-3; the table gives TRBD1 as D, unverified against the DNA. TRBV21-1 is a pseudogene. The CDR3 contains 12 residues. This chain's CDR3 is CASSQRGGTQYF. CDR3 DNA sequence: TGTGCCAGCAGCCAACGCGGGGGGACGCAGTATTTT.

The chain employs TRBV7-9 and TRBJ2-7; 7 bases line up with TRBD2. Germline CDR1 is SEHNR and CDR2 is FQNEAQ (reference sequence). V lost 5 bases and J lost 3; bases outside the gene matches: 7. The CDR3 sequence is 14 residues long. CDR3 bases: TGTGCCAGCAGCCCAGGACTAGAAGGCTACGAGCAGTACTTC. Its protein is CASSPGLEGYEQYF.